The 3 T cell receptor beta chains reported below all come from one sample, sequenced in a study of blood T cell repertoires in COVID-19. Sequencing was performed with immunoSEQ multiplex PCR; in TCRdb, only in-frame clones are kept and a portion is missing. The sample contains about 230,000 clones, approximately 80% of which appear only once. Material: peripheral blood. These receptors were collected from a man aged 35 to 55 with acute or convalescent COVID-19.

This rearrangement joins TRBV18 to TRBJ2-5; D remains ambiguous. Trimming pared 2 bases from V and 5 bases from J, leaving 15 bases between. CDR3 length: 15 residues. CDR1 is KGHSH, CDR2 LQKENI, per germline. The CDR3 reads CASSPGEASEETQYF. CDR3 DNA sequence: TGTGCCAGCTCACCAGGAGAGGCTTCCGAGGAGACCCAGTACTTC.

The J gene is TRBJ1-1, the V gene TRBV29-1; TRBD1 aligns across 8 bases. The CDR3 extends over 13 amino acids. The V and J ends lost 5 bases and 1 base, in that order; junction bases with no gene match: 3. Germline lookup yields CDR1 SQVTM and CDR2 ANQGSEA. DNA of the CDR3: TGCAGCGTTCAGGGGGCCTGGAACACTGAAGCTTTCTTT. It translates to CSVQGAWNTEAFF.

The CDR3 sequence: CASSGASGRGNEQFF. CDR3 bases: TGTGCCAGCAGCGGAGCTAGCGGGAGGGGTAATGAGCAGTTCTTC. V gene TRBV7-6 combines with J gene TRBJ2-1, with 12 bases identical to TRBD2. The CDR3 is 15 residues long. V shed 5 bases and J 7 bases; nucleotides not matched to a gene: 6. The germline CDR1 and CDR2 sequences are SGHVS and FNYEAQ.